A single sample is the source of the 32 T cell receptor beta chains below, sequenced in a study of cytomegalovirus exposure and HLA in healthy donors. The protocol was immunoSEQ multiplex PCR, while the TCRdb copy is restricted to in-frame clones and leaves out a portion. The sample contains 150,000 to 200,000 clones, 84% of which appear only once. The sequenced sample consisted of PBMCs. These receptors all stem from a woman under 40 in good health and CMV-seropositive.

The CDR3 sequence: CASSEGRTLTYEQYF. DNA of the CDR3: TGTGCCAGCAGCGAGGGCCGAACACTAACCTACGAGCAGTACTTC. The V gene is TRBV7-2, the J gene TRBJ2-7; a weak D match, TRBD2 (5 bases). The CDR3 runs 15 residues. V lost 5 bases, J lost 2 bases, and 16 bases lay in between. Germline assignment: CDR1 SGHTA and CDR2 FQGNSA.

This clone was seen only once. The gene calls are TRBV9 and TRBJ2-7; possible D gene TRBD2, 5 bases. The V end lost 3 bases, the J end lost 0 bases, and 13 bases lay between the germline ends. The germline gives CDR1 SGDLS, CDR2 YYNGEE. The CDR3 has 15 residues. The CDR3 sequence is CASSAGLLSSYEQYF. CDR3 DNA: TGTGCCAGCAGCGCCGGACTCCTGAGCTCCTACGAGCAGTACTTC.

J is TRBJ2-1 and V is TRBV5-1; 9 nucleotides align to TRBD1. The CDR3 runs 17 residues. With 1 base clipped from V and 3 bases from J, the junction kept 8 bases outside the gene matches. Germline CDR1 SGHRS, CDR2 YFSETQ. The CDR3 DNA reads as TGCGCCAGCAGCTTGATCCGGACAGGGGAAGGCTACAATGAGCAGTTCTTC. Its protein product is CASSLIRTGEGYNEQFF.

The genes are TRBV14 and TRBJ2-7; maybe TRBD2 (6 bases). Trimming removed 2 bases from V and 0 bases from J, with 17 bases in between. Germline loops: CDR1 SGHDN, CDR2 FVKESK. The CDR3 covers 17 residues. CDR3 residues: CASSQLGRGNPSYEQYF. CDR3 coding DNA: TGTGCCAGCAGCCAACTCGGCCGGGGGAACCCCTCCTACGAGCAGTACTTC. The full variable domain, with the rest looked up from reference TRBV14 and TRBJ2-7, is EAGVTQFPSHSVIEKGQTVTLRCDPISGHDNLYWYRRVMGKEIKFLLHFVKESKQDESGMPNNRFLAERTGGTYSTLKVQPAELEDSGVYFCASSQLGRGNPSYEQYFGPGTRLTVT.

This chain joins TRBV4-1 and TRBJ2-5; D gene uncertain. This CDR3 region has 14 residues. CDR1 is MGHRA and CDR2 is YSYEKL in the germline V gene. V lost 0 bases, J lost 0 bases, and 5 bases lay in between. CDR3 DNA: TGCGCCAGCAGCCAAGACCGGTACCAAGAGACCCAGTACTTC. Translation: CASSQDRYQETQYF.

V gene TRBV11-2 combines with J gene TRBJ1-1; TRBD1 is a possible D gene (5 bases). CDR3 length: 13 amino acids. Looked up from germline, CDR1 is SGHAT and CDR2 is FQNNGV. V lost 4 bases to trimming and J lost 5 bases, with 11 bases between them. CDR3 in DNA: TGTGCCAGCAGCTCGGGGGTGGGGACTGAAGCTTTCTTT. Its translation: CASSSGVGTEAFF.

The gene calls are TRBV28 and TRBJ1-3, with 7 bases that match TRBD1. Trimming cost V 5 bases and J 0 bases; bases outside gene matches: 10. In germline, CDR1 is MDHEN, CDR2 SYDVKM. This CDR3 comprises 17 residues. The CDR3 sequence is CASSNRGQEYSGNTIYF. In nucleotides, the CDR3 is TGTGCCAGCAGTAACAGGGGCCAAGAATACTCTGGAAACACCATATATTTT.

This rearrangement joins TRBV28 to TRBJ2-1; D not resolved. Per the germline V gene, CDR1 is MDHEN and CDR2 is SYDVKM. The V and J ends lost 5 bases and 11 bases respectively, with 13 bases between them. The CDR3 covers 12 residues. The CDR3 coding sequence is TGTGCCAGCAGTCCCTCAGACTGGCAGCAGTTCTTC. Its translation: CASSPSDWQQFF.

V gene TRBV25-1 combines with J gene TRBJ2-3; a weak D match, TRBD2 (5 bases). Trimming removed 0 bases at V and 5 bases at J, with 6 bases between. The CDR3 sequence is 13 residues long. From germline, CDR1 is MGHDK and CDR2 SYGVNS. The CDR3 here is CASSEYGVDTQYF. The DNA for the CDR3 is TGTGCCAGCAGTGAATACGGGGTAGATACGCAGTATTTT.

This sequence joins TRBV5-6 and TRBJ2-1; TRBD2 agrees at 8 bases. Looked up from germline, CDR1 is SGHDT and CDR2 is YYEEEE. There are 13 residues in the CDR3. V shed 1 base, J shed 9 bases, and the junction held 3 bases outside the gene matches. The DNA for the CDR3 is TGTGCCAGCAGCTTGAGCGGGAGTGGTGAGCAGTTCTTC. Translation: CASSLSGSGEQFF.

V gene TRBV27 combines with J gene TRBJ1-2, with 8 bases that match TRBD1. V gave up 5 bases and J gave up 6 bases; unmatched junction bases: 5. The germline V gene has CDR1 MNHEY and CDR2 SMNVEV (reference sequence). The CDR3 sequence is 13 residues long. CDR3 residues: CASSNRQGHGYTF. CDR3 DNA sequence: TGTGCCAGCAGTAACCGACAGGGGCATGGCTACACCTTC.

On this clone: One end of the junction is discordant with germline, which a read error may explain. The chain uses TRBV7-2 and TRBJ2-4; 8 bases are shared with TRBD1. The CDR3 loop spans 13 amino acids. Germline CDR1 SGHTA, CDR2 FQGNSA. The CDR3 DNA sequence: TGTGCCAGCAGCCCGCTCTCCAGGACAGGGTGGAACTTC. Residues: CASSPLSRTGWNF.

Turning to this clone: The junction and the germline gene differ at one end; a read error may be behind it. The chain is built from TRBV2 and TRBJ2-7, with TRBD1 matching 7 bases. The CDR3 extends over 13 amino acids. Germline values: CDR1 SNHLY, CDR2 FYNNEI. CDR3 amino acids: CASSEGQVYEQYF. The CDR3 nucleotides read TGTGCCAGCAGCGAAGGACAGGTCTACGAGCAGTACTTC.

The chain joins TRBV20-1 to TRBJ2-7; D call uncertain. The CDR3 sequence is 10 residues long. V shed 3 bases and J shed 6 bases, with 6 bases lying between them. Germline-derived CDR1 and CDR2 are DFQATT and SNEGSKA (reference sequence). The CDR3 sequence is CSASVLEQYF. The CDR3 DNA reads as TGCAGTGCTAGCGTCCTCGAGCAGTACTTC.

About this clone: The same CDR3 arises from other DNA sequences in this sample as well. The chain is built from TRBV6-1 and TRBJ1-1; D uncertain. Germline loops: CDR1 MNHNS, CDR2 SASEGT. V was trimmed by 3 bases and J by 5 bases, leaving 10 bases between them. This CDR3 is 13 amino acids long. CDR3 DNA: TGTGCCAGCAGTGAGGTGGCGGGTACTGAAGCTTTCTTT. Amino acid sequence: CASSEVAGTEAFF.

This clone was recorded only once. The chain has TRBV10-3 and TRBJ2-2, with 8 bases matching TRBD1. The germline CDR1 and CDR2 sequences are ENHRY and SYGVKD. J was trimmed by 4 bases and V by 6 bases; bases with no gene match: 7. The CDR3 contains 15 residues. The CDR3: CAIRDGQGITGELFF. The CDR3 nucleotides read TGTGCCATCAGAGATGGACAGGGCATCACCGGGGAGCTGTTTTTT.

The chain uses TRBV7-9 and TRBJ1-2; perhaps TRBD1 as D (6 bases). V lost 5 bases to trimming and J lost 8 bases, with 27 bases between them. Germline values: CDR1 SEHNR, CDR2 FQNEAQ (reference sequence). This CDR3 has 17 residues. This CDR3 is CASSQRRLGQGSLGYTF. The CDR3 DNA reads TGTGCCAGCAGCCAACGGCGACTGGGGCAGGGGTCGTTAGGCTACACCTTC.

CDR3 nucleotides: TGTGCCAGCACTGAGGGGGCTGGGAAACTGTTTTTT. This encodes CASTEGAGKLFF. This chain links TRBV28 with TRBJ1-4, with 7 positions matching TRBD1. The V segment lost 7 bases and the J segment 11 bases; nucleotides outside the gene matches: 7. Germline CDR1 is MDHEN and CDR2 is SYDVKM. This CDR3 is 12 amino acids long.

The chain has TRBV6-1 and TRBJ1-5, with a tentative D call TRBD1 (5 bases). The CDR3 covers 15 residues. Trimming stripped 0 bases from V and 2 bases from J, with 8 bases between. CDR1 and CDR2 from the germline V gene are MNHNS and SASEGT. CDR3 in amino acids: CASSEATGGNQPQHF. The DNA for the CDR3 is TGTGCCAGCAGTGAAGCTACGGGGGGCAATCAGCCCCAGCATTTT.

CDR3 region: CASSPPWPGGSGQTYNEQFF. The CDR3 DNA sequence: TGTGCCAGCTCACCACCGTGGCCCGGAGGTAGCGGCCAAACCTACAATGAGCAGTTCTTC. V is TRBV18 and J is TRBJ2-1; D is perhaps TRBD2 (6 bases). The V and J ends lost 0 bases and 2 bases respectively, with 23 bases between them. Germline lookup yields CDR1 KGHSH and CDR2 LQKENI. The CDR3 covers 20 residues.

The J gene is TRBJ1-1, the V gene TRBV19, with D possibly TRBD1 on 5 matching bases. There are 16 residues in the CDR3. Looked up from germline, CDR1 is LNHDA and CDR2 is SQIVND (reference sequence). The ends were cut back, 3 bases at V and 1 base at J, with 15 bases in the middle. The CDR3 here is CASSMREGYGNTEAFF. In DNA, the CDR3 is TGTGCCAGTAGTATGAGGGAGGGGTACGGGAACACTGAAGCTTTCTTT.

The genes are TRBV28 and TRBJ2-1; 10 bases line up with TRBD2. Germline CDR1 and CDR2: MDHEN and SYDVKM. The CDR3 length is 16 residues. J gave up 6 bases and V 5 bases, and 10 bases lay outside the gene matches. The CDR3 spells CASSLILAGAFNEQFF. CDR3 in DNA: TGTGCCAGCAGTCTCATCCTAGCGGGAGCGTTCAATGAGCAGTTCTTC.

This clone is a singleton in its sample. V usage is TRBV18 and J usage is TRBJ1-2, with 9 positions matching TRBD1. This CDR3 comprises 17 residues. Germline trimming cut 3 bases from V and 0 bases from J; bases unmatched to any gene: 8. Germline V gives CDR1 KGHSH, CDR2 LQKENI. The CDR3 protein is CASSPVAGQGANYGYTF. The CDR3 bases are TGTGCCAGCTCACCCGTGGCGGGACAGGGAGCTAACTATGGCTACACCTTC.

The chain is built from TRBV5-1 and TRBJ2-7; D ambiguous. The V end lost 0 bases, the J end lost 2 bases, and 9 bases lay between the germline ends. CDR3 length equals 14 residues. Germline CDR1 is SGHRS and CDR2 is YFSETQ. The DNA for the CDR3 is TGCGCCAGCAGCTTGGATCCAAGCACCTACGAGCAGTACTTC. Its translation is CASSLDPSTYEQYF.

The V gene is TRBV2, the J gene TRBJ2-1, with D tentatively TRBD1 (6 bases). Per the germline V gene, CDR1 is SNHLY and CDR2 is FYNNEI. Trimming removed 4 bases from V and 5 bases from J, with 9 bases in between. The length of the CDR3 is 13 residues. The CDR3 DNA follows: TGTGCCAGCAGTGGGACAGCGAACAATGAGCAGTTCTTC. Its translation is CASSGTANNEQFF.

The CDR3 here is CASSLDVYAGGYEQYF. The CDR3 nucleotides are TGCGCCAGCAGCTTGGACGTGTACGCGGGAGGCTACGAGCAGTACTTC. This chain connects TRBV5-1 to TRBJ2-7; 8 bases are shared with TRBD2. The germline gives CDR1 SGHRS, CDR2 YFSETQ. V lost 0 bases, J lost 3 bases, and 8 bases stayed unmatched. CDR3 size: 16 residues.

Details on this clone: The sample carries other DNA sequences with the same CDR3. CDR3 loop: CASSVAGVSGNTIYF. Written as DNA, the CDR3 is TGTGCCAGCAGCGTAGCGGGAGTCTCTGGAAACACCATATATTTT. J is TRBJ1-3 and V is TRBV9; D gene uncertain. V lost 0 bases and J 0 bases, leaving 7 bases between the germline ends. This CDR3 has 15 residues. Germline V gene data show CDR1 as SGDLS and CDR2 as YYNGEE.

V and J are TRBV4-1 and TRBJ1-2; tentatively, D is TRBD1 (5 bases). Trimming cost V 1 base and J 5 bases, with 11 bases left between them. The CDR3 is 14 residues long. Germline lookup yields CDR1 MGHRA and CDR2 YSYEKL. CDR3 nucleotides: TGCGCCAGCAGCCAAGGGACATTTCAATATGGCTACACCTTC. It specifies CASSQGTFQYGYTF.

Turning to this clone: The junction shows a germline mismatch at one end, possibly a read error. The chain employs TRBV7-7 and TRBJ2-3; D remains unclear. The CDR3 has 13 amino acids. The germline V gene encodes CDR1 SSHAT and CDR2 FNYEAQ (reference sequence). CDR3 nucleotide sequence: TGTGCTAGCAGCCCGGGTAGCACAGATACGCAGTATTTT. This codes for CASSPGSTDTQYF.

The V call is TRBV19, the J call TRBJ1-3; the D gene is possibly TRBD1 (6 bases). The CDR3 extends over 18 amino acids. The germline V gene encodes CDR1 LNHDA and CDR2 SQIVND (reference sequence). The V end was cut by 4 bases, the J end by 2 bases, with 21 bases between. The CDR3 bases are TGTGCCAGTAGTACGCCTACAGGGACGGGTAGCACTGGAAACACCATATATTTT. As protein: CASSTPTGTGSTGNTIYF.

This clone came up once. The chain is built from TRBV10-2 and TRBJ1-2, with TRBD1 as a possible D gene (5 bases). The V and J ends lost 2 bases and 5 bases respectively, with 15 bases between them. The CDR3 has 15 amino acids. Germline CDR1 WSHSY, CDR2 SAAADI. CDR3 in amino acids: CASSEDWGGSYGYTF. The CDR3 DNA sequence: TGCGCCAGCAGTGAGGACTGGGGGGGATCGTATGGCTACACCTTC.

This clone was seen more than once but under ten times. V usage is TRBV5-1 and J usage is TRBJ1-5, with 8 bases lining up with TRBD1. This CDR3 has 13 residues. With 1 base clipped from V and 6 bases from J, the junction kept 0 bases outside the gene matches. CDR1 and CDR2 (germline): SGHRS, YFSETQ. Written as DNA, the CDR3 is TGCGCCAGCAGCTTGACAGGGGGTCAGCCCCAGCATTTT. Translated, it gives CASSLTGGQPQHF.